Listed here is a single TCR beta chain. In the authors' workflow: Counts of nucleated cells, estimated from reference gene primer amplification, were obtained. Repertoires were generated with immunoSEQ multiplex PCR, while TCRdb's copy carries only in-frame clones and drops some. The V and J calls and clone size are taken from that table; D and trimming were inferred from the DNA. This repertoire shows 95,000 to 150,000 clones, about 85% found once; its top ten account for 3.5% to 4.5%. The sample belongs to a study of blood T cell repertoires in COVID-19. Study summary: Sites across the United States, Italy and Spain contributed samples from acute and convalescent COVID-19.

V shed 4 bases and J 5 bases; nucleotides not matched to a gene: 10. This CDR3 is 16 amino acids long. Germline values: CDR1 MNHEY, CDR2 SVGEGT. The chain employs TRBV6-2 or TRBV6-3 and TRBJ2-2; 7 bases agree with TRBD2. The clonotype originates from a man aged 55 to 70 with acute or convalescent COVID-19. Sequencing was performed on peripheral blood. The CDR3 bases are TGTGCCAGCAGTTGGGTGACTAGCCCTGTTACCGGGGAGCTGTTTTTT. It encodes CASSWVTSPVTGELFF.